One T cell receptor (beta chain) is described in this entry. Its cognate antigen is unknown. Data came from immunoSEQ multiplex PCR; TCRdb stores just in-frame clones and leaves some out. The table has about 120,000 clones, about nine tenths seen once. The data stem from a study of T cell responses to AZD1222 COVID-19 vaccine. Germline V lookup: CDR1 MNHEY, CDR2 SVGAGI. This CDR3 contains 15 residues. V was pared by 2 bases and J by 2 bases, with 12 bases between. Study results and limitations: Donor demographics were predominantly white British with a female majority; clonal diversity may be underestimated.

The chain employs TRBV6-5 and TRBJ1-1, with a tentative D call TRBD1 (5 bases). This material consisted of peripheral blood, taken on day 0 of AZD1222 vaccination. This clonotype originated in an adult in good health. The CDR3 coding sequence is TGTGCCAGCAGTTACCAGGGCATGGGAAACACTGAAGCTTTCTTT. This gives the protein CASSYQGMGNTEAFF.